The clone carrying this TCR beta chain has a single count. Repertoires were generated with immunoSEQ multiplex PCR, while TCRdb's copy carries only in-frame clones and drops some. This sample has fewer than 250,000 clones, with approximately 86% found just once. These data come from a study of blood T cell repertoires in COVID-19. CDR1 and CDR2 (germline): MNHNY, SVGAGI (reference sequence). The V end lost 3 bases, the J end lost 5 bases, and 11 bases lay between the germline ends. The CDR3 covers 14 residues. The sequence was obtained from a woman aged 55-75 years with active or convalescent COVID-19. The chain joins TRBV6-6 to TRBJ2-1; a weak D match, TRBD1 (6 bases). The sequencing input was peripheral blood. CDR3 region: CASSYTGPDNEQFF. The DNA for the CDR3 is TGTGCCAGCAGTTATACAGGGCCCGACAATGAGCAGTTCTTC.